The 8 T cell receptor beta chains given below trace back to one sample, sequenced in a study of blood T cell repertoires in COVID-19. Clones were sequenced by immunoSEQ multiplex PCR, and TCRdb holds only the in-frame ones, with some missing. The table includes 95,000 to 100,000 clones, around nine tenths detected once. Sequencing was carried out using peripheral blood. These receptors came from a man aged 80 or over with acute or convalescent COVID-19.

The chain joins TRBV7-9 to TRBJ2-1, with D possibly being TRBD2 (5 bases). The CDR3 runs to 15 residues. In germline, CDR1 is SEHNR, CDR2 FQNEAQ (reference sequence). The ends were cut back, 3 bases at V and 4 bases at J, with 13 bases in the middle. The CDR3 coding sequence is TGTGCCAGCAGCTTTGACTTGGCGGGTTACAATGAGCAGTTCTTC. It translates to CASSFDLAGYNEQFF. The variable domain in full, completed from reference TRBV7-9 and TRBJ2-1, reads DTGVSQNPRHKITKRGQNVTFRCDPISEHNRLYWYRQTLGQGPEFLTYFQNEAQLEKSRLLSDRFSAERPKGSFSTLEIQRTEQGDSAMYLCASSFDLAGYNEQFFGPGTRLTVL.

In this sample, this clone turned up once. The chain recombines TRBV30 with TRBJ2-3, with D maybe TRBD2 (6 bases). Trimming took 4 bases from V and 2 from J, leaving 10 bases between them. CDR3 length: 13 residues. The germline CDR1 and CDR2 sequences are GTSNPN and SVGIG (reference sequence). The CDR3 DNA reads as TGTGCCTGGACTAGCGAATACACAGATACGCAGTATTTT. Protein: CAWTSEYTDTQYF. The whole variable domain, remainder taken from reference TRBV30 and TRBJ2-3, is SQTIHQWPATLVQPVGSPLSLECTVEGTSNPNLYWYRQAAGRGLQLLFYSVGIGQISSEVPQNLSASRPQDRQFILSSKKLLLSDSGFYLCAWTSEYTDTQYFGPGTRLTVL.

This chain joins TRBV18 and TRBJ2-3; 8 nucleotides match TRBD1. Germline CDR1 is KGHSH and CDR2 is LQKENI. J gave up 2 bases and V 5 bases, and 9 bases lay outside the gene matches. The CDR3 spans 16 residues. CDR3 loop: CASSSGQGLVTDTQYF. CDR3 DNA: TGTGCCAGCTCATCAGGACAGGGTTTGGTCACAGATACGCAGTATTTT.

V gene TRBV20-1 combines with J gene TRBJ1-3; D is uncertain. Trimming removed 3 bases from V and 0 bases from J, with 6 bases in between. Germline CDR1 and CDR2: DFQATT and SNEGSKA (reference sequence). The CDR3 has 13 residues. The CDR3 DNA reads TGCAGTGCTAGTCACGGCTCTGGAAACACCATATATTTT. It specifies CSASHGSGNTIYF.

This clone was seen once. V and J are TRBV5-1 and TRBJ2-3; tentative D call: TRBD2 (5 bases). The CDR3 is made up of 14 amino acids. CDR1 and CDR2 (germline): SGHRS, YFSETQ. The V end lost 2 bases, the J end lost 0 bases, and 7 bases lay between the germline ends. This chain's CDR3 is CASSLRTSTDTQYF. The CDR3 DNA reads as TGCGCCAGCAGCTTAAGGACTAGCACAGATACGCAGTATTTT.

This clone was detected only once. The chain combines TRBV19 with TRBJ2-1; tentatively, D is TRBD1 (5 bases). The CDR3 loop spans 16 amino acids. CDR1 and CDR2 from the germline V gene are LNHDA and SQIVND (reference sequence). V gave up 3 bases and J gave up 6 bases, with 18 bases separating them. CDR3 coding DNA: TGTGCCAGTAGTATGTCAGGGATGAGGTTCCTCAATGAGCAGTTCTTC. Residues: CASSMSGMRFLNEQFF.

To note about this clone: One end of the junction does not line up with germline, which may come from a read error. This chain links TRBV7-7 with TRBJ2-2, with D possibly TRBD1 on 6 matching bases. Germline-derived CDR1 and CDR2 are SSHAT and FNYEAQ (reference sequence). The CDR3 has 15 residues. For the CDR3, the DNA is TGTGCTAGCAGCCCGGGACAACCGAACACCGGGGAGCTGTTTTTT. This sequence encodes CASSPGQPNTGELFF.

V is TRBV30 and J is TRBJ2-7, with 9 positions matching TRBD1. V lost 2 bases, J lost 6 bases, and 8 bases stayed unmatched. The CDR3 runs 14 residues. Germline lookup yields CDR1 GTSNPN and CDR2 SVGIG (reference sequence). The CDR3 DNA follows: TGTGCCTGGAGTACCGGGACAGGGTCGGGCGAGCAGTACTTC. Protein sequence: CAWSTGTGSGEQYF.